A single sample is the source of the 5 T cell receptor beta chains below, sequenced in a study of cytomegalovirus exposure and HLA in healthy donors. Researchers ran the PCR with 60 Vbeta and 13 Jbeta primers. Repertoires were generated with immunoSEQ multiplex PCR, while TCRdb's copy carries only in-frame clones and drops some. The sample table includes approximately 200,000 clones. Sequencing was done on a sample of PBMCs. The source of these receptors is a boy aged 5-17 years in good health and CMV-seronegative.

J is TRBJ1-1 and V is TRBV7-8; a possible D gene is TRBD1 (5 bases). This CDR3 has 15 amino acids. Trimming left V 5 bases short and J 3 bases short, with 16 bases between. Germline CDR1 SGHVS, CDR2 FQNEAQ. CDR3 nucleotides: TGTGCCAGCAGCAGCGGGACGGCCGGGTACACTGAAGCTTTCTTT. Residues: CASSSGTAGYTEAFF. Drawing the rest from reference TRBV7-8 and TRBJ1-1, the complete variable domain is GAGVSQSPRYKVAKRGQDVALRCDPISGHVSLFWYQQALGQGPEFLTYFQNEAQLDKSGLPSDRFFAERPEGSVSTLKIQRTQQEDSAVYLCASSSGTAGYTEAFFGQGTRLTVV.

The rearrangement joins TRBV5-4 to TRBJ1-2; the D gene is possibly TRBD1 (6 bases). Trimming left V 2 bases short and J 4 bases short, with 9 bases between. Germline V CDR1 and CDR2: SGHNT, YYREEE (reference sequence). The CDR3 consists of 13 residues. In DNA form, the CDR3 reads TGTGCCAGCAGCTTTAGGGGGGGCTATGGCTACACCTTC. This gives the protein CASSFRGGYGYTF.

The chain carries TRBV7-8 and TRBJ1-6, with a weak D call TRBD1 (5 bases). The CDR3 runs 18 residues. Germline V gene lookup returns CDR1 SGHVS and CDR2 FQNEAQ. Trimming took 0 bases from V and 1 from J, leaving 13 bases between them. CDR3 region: CASSLALGGESYNSPLHF. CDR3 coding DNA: TGTGCCAGCAGCTTAGCGCTGGGAGGGGAGTCCTATAATTCACCCCTCCACTTT.

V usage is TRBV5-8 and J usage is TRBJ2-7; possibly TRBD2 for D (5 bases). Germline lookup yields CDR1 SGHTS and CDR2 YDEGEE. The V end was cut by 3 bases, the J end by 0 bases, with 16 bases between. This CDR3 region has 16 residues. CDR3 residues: CASSYWIWESSYEQYF. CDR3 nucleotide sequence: TGTGCCAGCAGCTATTGGATTTGGGAGAGCTCCTACGAGCAGTACTTC.

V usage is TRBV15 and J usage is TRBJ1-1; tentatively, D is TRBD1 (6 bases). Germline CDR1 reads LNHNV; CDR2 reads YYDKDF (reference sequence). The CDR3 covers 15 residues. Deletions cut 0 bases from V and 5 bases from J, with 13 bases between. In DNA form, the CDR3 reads TGTGCCACCAGCAGAGATGGGGGCGTCCCGACTGAAGCTTTCTTT. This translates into CATSRDGGVPTEAFF.